This T cell receptor (beta chain) is from a study of identical twins (dated by TCRdb to 2016 to 2017). About the full investigation: To test whether fetal clonotypes persist, this study deep-sequenced TCR alpha and beta repertoires from monozygotic twins, from unrelated adults of various ages, and from cord blood. To rule out contamination, the twin experiments were replicated at different times with different library preparation protocols.

This clonotype was seen a few times. What this receptor recognizes is not known. There are no base qualities to consult, and no much larger clone falls within one base. Relative to germline, V is missing 10 bases and J is missing 2 bases, with 6 bases of the junction outside any gene match. The CDR3 runs 13 amino acids, cysteine and phenylalanine included. Only the CDR3 DNA is retained, 39 bases long and in frame from the first base. From the germline V gene, CDR1 is SGDLS and CDR2 is YYNGEE. Only healthy Caucasian donors were included. The twin cohort consisted of three pairs of female monozygotic twins, all aged about 18 to 30 years. CD4+ and CD8+ T cell populations were isolated with positive isolation kits from Invitrogen. Here is what the overall study found, with its caveats: Excess twin sharing in beta out-of-frame sequences was weaker because fewer shared sequences lowered the signal-to-noise ratio. Zero-insertion analyses could be partly confounded by invariant T cells such as MAIT and iNKT, although diverse VJ usage argued against such confounding for most clonotypes. Out-of-frame TCR alpha sharing in monozygotic twins was systematically underestimated by recombination models, whereas sharing between unrelated individuals was in agreement with the recombination models. Abundant cord blood beta clonotypes carried fewer insertions; young adult naive repertoires showed a weaker similar trend, while memory repertoires showed none. Because the same donors could not be followed over many years, the conclusions depended on cross-sectional statistical analysis. Compared with coincidental sharing between unrelated individuals, an excess of low generation-probability sequences was observed among out-of-frame TCR alpha sequences shared between twins.

To prepare the library, 5' RACE was applied. TCRdb shows the sequencer as Illumina HiSeq 2000. A universal primer binding site was added through template switching, and the final cDNA carried a unique molecular identifier so that TCR cDNA molecules could be counted accurately. Specific primers in the conserved constant-segment region were used to synthesize first-strand cDNA for TCR alpha and beta chains. To control for contamination, every cDNA library carried two barcodes: a SMART-Mk sample barcode plus Illumina barcodes. Two successive PCR steps introduced TruSeq adapter sequences along with Illumina sample barcodes. The TCR alpha and beta cDNA libraries were sequenced on the Illumina HiSeq platform using custom primers. For the original study's pipeline: Raw reads were processed with MiGEC to extract unique molecular identifiers, and MiXCR was used to determine CDR3 positions. Recombination models were inferred per individual with the repgenHMM and IGoR tools using an EM algorithm. The tcR package in R was used for shared clonotype analysis, with sharing normalized by the product of cloneset sizes. To study raw recombination free of thymic and clonal selection effects, out-of-frame nonproductive sequences were analyzed. TCRdb passed the public sequencing reads through fastp at Q25 and MiXCR, retaining productive beta sequences. Records with the same CDR3 protein are collapsed into one entry carrying the most frequent genes and DNA. V and J calls and clone size were set by TCRdb, not the authors. The table for this sample lists 400,000 to 550,000 distinct CDR3 sequences; roughly a fifth of them were counted only once. Of the sample, around 0.91% is held by the ten largest clones.

This sample was also put to use in a study of T cells expressing NK-cell markers. According to the second study: About 8 donors provided sorted CD3+CD56+NKG2C+, CD3+CD56+NKG2C- and CD3+CD56-NKG2C+ T-cell subsets, whose TCR beta-chain repertoires were profiled. Among the eight sequenced donors, seven were HCMV-seropositive and one was HCMV-seronegative. In several experiments an anti-gammadeltaTCR antibody was added to restrict sorting to alphabetaTCR-expressing T cells. In six donors, the dominant CD3+CD56+NKG2C+ clonotypes were among the top 10 CD8+ clonotypes and accounted for about 1.0-7.0% of CD8+ T cells. Those dominant clonotypes were again the most abundant among CD3+CD56-NKG2C+ cells in several donors, at about 28.3-60.1%. Whether the expanded NKG2C-expressing T cell clones were specific for HCMV antigens was left unclear. All eight donors whose samples were sequenced were randomly selected healthy volunteers, three of them men and five women. To determine HCMV serostatus, a commercial ELISA kit was used to detect HCMV-specific IgG in serum. MIGEC was used to demultiplex reads and group the reads by UMI, and MiTCR was used to assemble and quantify clonotypes. To exclude erroneous sequences, any TCR cDNA sequence not supported by at least two reads was discarded. The tcR package was used for downstream repertoire analysis, and clonotypes were matched across fractions by CDR3 nucleotide sequence plus V segment. Antigen specificity was annotated against VDJdb with VDJmatch, allowing one amino acid substitution in CDR3.

The chain uses TRBV9 and TRBJ2-3, and 8 bases in between align with TRBD2. The TCR was taken from a young woman in good health. Sequencing input: CD4+ T cells sorted from blood. The DNA sequence is as follows: TGTGCCTGCGGGAGGACCACCACAGATACGCAGTATTTT. Its protein is CACGRTTTDTQYF. Joined to the reference TRBV9 and TRBJ2-3 proteins, this CDR3 gives the full variable domain: DSGVTQTPKHLITATGQRVTLRCSPRSGDLSVYWYQQSLDQGLQFLIQYYNGEERAKGNILERFSAQQFPDLHSELNLSSLELGDSALYFCACGRTTTDTQYFGPGTRLTVL.